The clone carrying this T cell receptor (beta chain) was observed once. Its target is unknown. TCRdb's copy holds only in-frame clones and misses some; the assay was immunoSEQ multiplex PCR. The sample holds under 150,000 clones, just under 95% seen once. This sample stems from a study of graft-versus-host responses after intestinal transplantation. Overall study context: Each recipient received a multivisceral, liver-intestinal, or isolated intestinal graft. General study findings and limits: The recipient marrow held GvH clones, and some of them showed up first in ileum or blood.

The germline CDR1 and CDR2 sequences are MDHEN and SYDVKM. This CDR3 has 17 amino acids. The V and J ends lost 4 bases and 1 base, in that order; junction bases with no gene match: 8. This TCR was recovered from a human donor who received an intestinal transplant. The chain combines TRBV28 with TRBJ2-3; 10 bases agree with TRBD1. The sequenced sample was unstimulated CD4+ T cells sorted from spleen or lymph node cells, obtained before intestinal transplant. The CDR3 region is CASSSVGDRGRTDTQYF. CDR3 sequence (DNA): TGTGCCAGCAGTTCAGTAGGAGACAGGGGGCGCACAGATACGCAGTATTTT. Looking up the rest from reference TRBV28 and TRBJ2-3 gives the full variable domain: DVKVTQSSRYLVKRTGEKVFLECVQDMDHENMFWYRQDPGLGLRLIYFSYDVKMKEKGDIPEGYSVSREKKERFSLILESASTNQTSMYLCASSSVGDRGRTDTQYFGPGTRLTVL.